These 10 T cell receptor beta chains were sequenced from one sample in a study of Ad26.COV2.S vaccination and SARS-CoV-2 variants. Method: immunoSEQ multiplex PCR; TCRdb's copy keeps in-frame clones and lacks some. The sample has 450,000 to 550,000 clones, 85% to 90% seen once. Treatment in this sample: some 19 received Ad26.COV2.S at low or high dose, single or two shots; about 5 received placebo; per-sample allocation not given. Sampling happened 63 days after the first vaccine or placebo injection. The source material was peripheral blood, sampled in a trial of Ad26.COV2.S vaccine versus placebo. The receptor set was obtained from a person between 18 and 65 years old who received the Ad26.COV2.S COVID-19 vaccine or a placebo.

This chain uses TRBV7-6 with TRBJ1-1; a possible D gene is TRBD1 (5 bases). This CDR3 has 14 amino acids. V was clipped by 2 bases and J by 1 base, with 8 bases between them. From germline, CDR1 is SGHVS and CDR2 FNYEAQ. In DNA form, the CDR3 reads TGTGCCAGCAGCTTATGGACACCGAACACTGAAGCTTTCTTT. This gives the protein CASSLWTPNTEAFF.

The table lists this clone with a count of one. This chain joins TRBV2 and TRBJ1-4; 7 bases agree with TRBD1. The CDR3 is 12 residues long. Per the germline V gene, CDR1 is SNHLY and CDR2 is FYNNEI. V lost 6 bases and J lost 11; bases outside the gene matches: 6. The CDR3 region has the DNA TGTGCCAGCAGGGGGGGACAGACGAAACTGTTTTTT. Protein product: CASRGGQTKLFF.

The chain combines TRBV19 with TRBJ1-2; possible D gene TRBD1, 6 bases. Between the trimmed V and J ends, which lost 0 bases and 0 bases, there was a span of 8 bases. Germline CDR1 LNHDA, CDR2 SQIVND (reference sequence). This CDR3 is built from 15 residues. This CDR3 is CASSIDGQTNYGYTF. In DNA form, the CDR3 reads TGTGCCAGTAGTATAGACGGACAGACTAACTATGGCTACACCTTC.

V usage is TRBV7-9 and J usage is TRBJ2-1; D is unclear. CDR1 SEHNR and CDR2 FQNEAQ come from the germline V gene (reference sequence). The germline V and J ends were trimmed by 0 bases and 12 bases, with 6 bases remaining between them. The CDR3 is 11 residues long. This CDR3 reads CASSLARWQFF. CDR3 DNA: TGTGCCAGCAGCTTAGCCCGGTGGCAGTTCTTC.

The chain has TRBV4-3 and TRBJ1-2; 7 bases map to TRBD1. Germline lookup yields CDR1 LGHNA and CDR2 YSLEER. V shed 1 base and J 6 bases; nucleotides not matched to a gene: 14. The CDR3 contains 17 residues. The CDR3 reads CASSQGPHRGEFDGYTF. CDR3 coding DNA: TGCGCCAGCAGCCAAGGCCCCCACAGGGGTGAGTTTGATGGCTACACCTTC.

The CDR3 sequence is CASSSTPDRMNTEAFF. DNA of the CDR3: TGTGCCAGCAGCTCTACCCCGGACAGAATGAACACTGAAGCTTTCTTT. The V call is TRBV7-6, the J call TRBJ1-1; D possibly corresponds to TRBD1 (6 bases). Germline V gives CDR1 SGHVS, CDR2 FNYEAQ. The CDR3 is 16 amino acids. V dropped 4 bases and J dropped 0 bases, with 15 bases sitting between them. Using reference TRBV7-6 and TRBJ1-1 for the parts outside the CDR3, the full variable domain is GAGVSQSPRYKVTKRGQDVALRCDPISGHVSLYWYRQALGQGPEFLTYFNYEAQQDKSGLPNDRFSAERPEGSISTLTIQRTEQRDSAMYRCASSSTPDRMNTEAFFGQGTRLTVV.

The chain couples TRBV3-1 (or the pseudogene TRBV3-2) to TRBJ2-1; D not resolved. The V gene's germline CDR1 is LGHDT and CDR2 YNNKEL (reference sequence). V shed 6 bases and J shed 0 bases, with 18 bases lying between them. This CDR3 has 17 residues. The chain's CDR3 is CASRSTEFLNSYNEQFF. The CDR3 DNA reads as TGTGCCAGCAGATCCACAGAGTTTCTAAACTCCTACAATGAGCAGTTCTTC.

This sequence joins TRBV7-8 and TRBJ2-5; D is ambiguous. CDR1 SGHVS and CDR2 FQNEAQ come from the germline V gene. Trimming stripped 1 base from V and 5 bases from J, with 11 bases between. CDR3 size: 14 residues. CDR3 amino acids: CASSLDELRETQYF. CDR3 DNA: TGTGCCAGCAGCTTAGACGAACTTAGGGAGACCCAGTACTTC.

The V and J genes are TRBV5-1 and TRBJ2-2; 9 positions agree with TRBD1. V shed 3 bases and J 2 bases; nucleotides not matched to a gene: 5. The length of the CDR3 is 16 residues. Germline V gene lookup returns CDR1 SGHRS and CDR2 YFSETQ. The CDR3 spells CASSSGGQGNTGELFF. The DNA of the CDR3 is TGCGCCAGCAGCTCCGGGGGACAGGGAAACACCGGGGAGCTGTTTTTT.

CDR3 amino acids: CASSLTGPRQLNTEAFF. CDR3 in DNA: TGCGCCAGCAGCCTAACGGGACCAAGGCAGCTGAACACTGAAGCTTTCTTT. The V call is TRBV4-1, the J call TRBJ1-1, with a tentative D call TRBD1 (5 bases). Trimming cost V 4 bases and J 0 bases, with 18 bases left between them. CDR3 length: 17 amino acids. Germline V gene lookup returns CDR1 MGHRA and CDR2 YSYEKL.